Following are 12 T cell receptor beta chains from one sample sequenced in a study of blood T cell repertoires in COVID-19. Sequenced by immunoSEQ multiplex PCR; TCRdb stores in-frame clones only, minus some. The table has over 120,000 clones, 70% to 80% seen once. The sequencing input was peripheral blood. The source is a woman aged 45-60 years with active or convalescent COVID-19.

The rearrangement uses TRBV9 and TRBJ1-4, with D tentatively TRBD1 (5 bases). V lost 0 bases and J lost 8, with 14 bases in between. CDR3 length: 15 amino acids. The germline CDR1 and CDR2 sequences are SGDLS and YYNGEE. The CDR3 bases are TGTGCCAGCAGCGTAGGGCGGCAGGGTGGAGAAAAACTGTTTTTT. It specifies CASSVGRQGGEKLFF.

The rearrangement links TRBV11-2 to TRBJ2-7; 9 bases line up with TRBD1. The length of the CDR3 is 16 residues. V was clipped by 8 bases and J by 7 bases; unmatched bases: 18. The germline V gene has CDR1 SGHAT and CDR2 FQNNGV. This chain's CDR3 is CASAEGVNRGLKEQYF. The CDR3 nucleotides are TGTGCCAGCGCCGAGGGGGTGAACAGGGGGCTGAAAGAGCAGTACTTC.

V and J are TRBV7-6 and TRBJ2-5, with 7 bases lining up with TRBD2. The CDR3 extends over 16 amino acids. Germline trimming cut 5 bases from V and 1 base from J; bases unmatched to any gene: 10. Germline V gives CDR1 SGHVS, CDR2 FNYEAQ. CDR3 region: CASSTRLAFGQETQYF. Here the CDR3 DNA reads TGTGCCAGCAGCACGAGACTAGCTTTTGGCCAAGAGACCCAGTACTTC.

This clone was detected a few times. V gene TRBV4-2 combines with J gene TRBJ2-7; TRBD2 matches 14 bases. From germline, CDR1 is LGHNA and CDR2 YNFKEQ. V lost 3 bases, J lost 4 bases, and 2 bases stayed unmatched. This CDR3 region has 15 residues. The chain's CDR3 is CASSHGLAGGYEQYF. As DNA, the CDR3 is TGTGCCAGCAGCCACGGACTAGCGGGGGGTTACGAGCAGTACTTC.

The V call is TRBV12-3 or TRBV12-4, the J call TRBJ2-3; no clear D gene. The CDR3 is made up of 12 amino acids. The V end lost 6 bases, the J end lost 5 bases, and 9 bases lay between the germline ends. This CDR3 reads CASSPGGDTQYF. CDR3 in DNA: TGTGCCAGCAGCCCCGGTGGAGATACGCAGTATTTT.

The CDR3 protein is CASRNAGDVGELFF. Written as DNA, the CDR3 is TGTGCCAGCAGGAACGCCGGGGATGTGGGGGAGCTGTTTTTT. V is TRBV7-2 and J is TRBJ2-2; D is perhaps TRBD2 (5 bases). The V end lost 6 bases, the J end lost 8 bases, and 16 bases lay between the germline ends. The CDR3 contains 14 residues. CDR1 is SGHTA, CDR2 FQGNSA, per germline.

The rearrangement uses TRBV27 and TRBJ2-7, with 9 bases lining up with TRBD1. V was clipped by 6 bases and J by 7 bases; unmatched bases: 10. Germline CDR1 MNHEY, CDR2 SMNVEV (reference sequence). The CDR3 is 14 residues long. CDR3 loop: CASSPAGTGREQYF. CDR3 nucleotides: TGTGCCAGCAGCCCCGCCGGGACAGGGAGGGAGCAGTACTTC.

This clone is a singleton in its sample. The rearrangement joins TRBV6-2 or TRBV6-3 to TRBJ2-7, with D possibly being TRBD1 (5 bases). CDR1 and CDR2 (germline): MNHEY, SVGEGT. V dropped 2 bases and J dropped 2 bases, with 13 bases sitting between them. There are 15 residues in the CDR3. The CDR3 spells CASSYVQAVAYEQYF. The CDR3 coding sequence is TGTGCCAGCAGTTACGTACAGGCAGTCGCCTACGAGCAGTACTTC.

The J gene is TRBJ2-7, the V gene TRBV14; TRBD1 matches at 8 bases. This CDR3 is built from 15 residues. V shed 3 bases and J 3 bases; nucleotides not matched to a gene: 7. Per the germline V gene, CDR1 is SGHDN and CDR2 is FVKESK. This CDR3 is CASSHLGTGGYEQYF. DNA of the CDR3: TGTGCCAGCAGCCACCTGGGGACAGGAGGCTACGAGCAGTACTTC.

This sequence joins TRBV15 and TRBJ1-1; D gene unclear. The ends were cut back, 8 bases at V and 1 base at J, with 11 bases in the middle. CDR1 and CDR2 (germline): LNHNV, YYDKDF (reference sequence). The CDR3 runs 13 residues. The CDR3 spells CATAGGPNTEAFF. CDR3 sequence (DNA): TGTGCCACCGCAGGCGGGCCGAACACTGAAGCTTTCTTT.

The gene calls are TRBV5-1 and TRBJ2-7, with 7 bases that match TRBD2. Trimming took 5 bases from V and 4 from J; bases not matched to a gene: 9. Germline CDR1 is SGHRS and CDR2 is YFSETQ. The CDR3 loop spans 14 amino acids. Written as DNA, the CDR3 is TGCGCCAGCAGTGACTCTAGCGGATCGTACGAGCAGTACTTC. Translating gives CASSDSSGSYEQYF.

Comments on this clone: A read error likely explains this, since a far larger clone differs by one base. This CDR3 is also generated by other DNA sequences in the sample. The chain combines TRBV9 with TRBJ2-3; possible D gene TRBD2, 7 bases. CDR1 is SGDLS and CDR2 is YYNGEE in the germline V gene. The CDR3 is 16 residues long. CDR3 sequence reads: CASSKGGDLYTDTQYF. The CDR3 coding sequence is TGCGCCAGCAGCAAGGGGGGGGATCTGTACACAGATACGCAGTATTTT. Combining the CDR3 with reference TRBV9 and TRBJ2-3 gives the whole variable domain DSGVTQTPKHLITATGQRVTLRCSPRSGDLSVYWYQQSLDQGLQFLIQYYNGEERAKGNILERFSAQQFPDLHSELNLSSLELGDSALYFCASSKGGDLYTDTQYFGPGTRLTVL.